This TCR beta chain was captured by sequencing in a study of OX40 agonist ivuxolimab in advanced cancers. On the study more broadly: Patient treatment consisted of intravenous ivuxolimab administration every 2 weeks at 0.01 to 10 mg/kg.

This table comes from immunoSEQ multiplex PCR, and its TCRdb copy is limited to in-frame clones, with some not included. Among about 43,000 clones listed, 80% were seen once. V lost 3 bases, J lost 6 bases, and 11 bases lay in between. The CDR3 is 13 residues long. Germline V gives CDR1 MDHEN, CDR2 SYDVKM. Overall study findings and caveats: Circulating CD4+ and CD8+ T cells showed clonal expansion by week 6 at 0.1 to 3.0 mg/kg. Relative to CD4+, CD8+ T cells held more expanded clones on average.

A word on this clone: What it recognizes is unknown.

V is TRBV28 and J is TRBJ1-2; no firm D call. The sample was CD4+ or CD8+ T cells sorted from blood, taken in a trial of the OX40 agonist ivuxolimab. This TCR was sampled from an adult with an advanced solid tumor such as melanoma, head and neck, liver or kidney cancer. The DNA for the CDR3 is TGTGCCAGCAGTTTTGATGGGAACCATGGCTACACCTTC. Amino acids: CASSFDGNHGYTF.